This T cell receptor (beta chain) was recorded in a study of cytomegalovirus exposure and HLA in healthy donors. The wider study: About 85 million unique TCRs from HLA-typed donors were held in an early release of data.

The PCR contained 60 Vbeta and 13 Jbeta primers. This table comes from immunoSEQ multiplex PCR, and its TCRdb copy is limited to in-frame clones, with some not included. The table has about 120,000 clones, around 74% seen once. The CDR3 totals 16 residues. Sequenced input: PBMCs. The V call is TRBV21-1, the J call TRBJ1-1; TRBD1 was called by the table and not checked on the DNA. TRBV21-1 is a known pseudogene. This receptor was taken from a man aged 55 to 70 in good health and CMV-seropositive. The CDR3 loop is CASSKKKGRVNTEAFF. The DNA for the CDR3 is TGTGCCAGCAGCAAAAAAAAGGGCAGGGTGAACACTGAAGCTTTCTTT.